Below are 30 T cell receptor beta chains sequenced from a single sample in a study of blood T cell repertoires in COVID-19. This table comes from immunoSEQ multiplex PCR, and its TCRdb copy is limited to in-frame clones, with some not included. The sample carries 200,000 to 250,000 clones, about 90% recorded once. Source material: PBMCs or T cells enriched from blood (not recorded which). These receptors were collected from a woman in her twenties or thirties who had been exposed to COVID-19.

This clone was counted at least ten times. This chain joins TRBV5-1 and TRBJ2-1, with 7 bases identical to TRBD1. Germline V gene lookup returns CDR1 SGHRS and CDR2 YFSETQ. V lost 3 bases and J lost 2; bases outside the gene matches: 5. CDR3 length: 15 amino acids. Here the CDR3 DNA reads TGCGCCAGCAGCTCCCGGACAGGTACCTACAATGAGCAGTTCTTC. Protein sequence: CASSSRTGTYNEQFF.

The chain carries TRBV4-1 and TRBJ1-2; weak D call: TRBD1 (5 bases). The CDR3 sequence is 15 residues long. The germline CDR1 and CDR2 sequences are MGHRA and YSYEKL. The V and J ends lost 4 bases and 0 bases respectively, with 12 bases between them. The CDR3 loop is CASSLTGTTNYGYTF. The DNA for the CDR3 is TGCGCCAGCAGCCTTACAGGAACGACTAACTATGGCTACACCTTC.

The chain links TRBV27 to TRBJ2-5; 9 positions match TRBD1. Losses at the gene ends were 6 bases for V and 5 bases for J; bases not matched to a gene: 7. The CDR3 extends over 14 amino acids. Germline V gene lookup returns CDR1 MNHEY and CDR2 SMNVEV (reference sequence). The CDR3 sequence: CASSEQGARETQYF. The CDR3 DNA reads TGTGCCAGCAGCGAACAGGGGGCGCGGGAGACCCAGTACTTC.

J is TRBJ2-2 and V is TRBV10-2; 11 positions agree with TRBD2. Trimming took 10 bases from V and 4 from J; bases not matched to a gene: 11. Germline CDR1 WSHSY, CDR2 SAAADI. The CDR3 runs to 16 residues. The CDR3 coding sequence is TGCGCCACCGAACTAGGACTAGCGGGTCTCACCGGGGAGCTGTTTTTT. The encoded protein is CATELGLAGLTGELFF.

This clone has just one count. The CDR3 DNA follows: TGTGCCAGCTCACCACGGCAGGGGTTCCACTATGGCTACACCTTC. Its translation is CASSPRQGFHYGYTF. The V gene is TRBV18, the J gene TRBJ1-2; TRBD1 might be the D (6 bases). Germline CDR1 reads KGHSH; CDR2 reads LQKENI. CDR3 size: 15 residues. Trimming removed 1 base at V and 3 bases at J, with 12 bases between.

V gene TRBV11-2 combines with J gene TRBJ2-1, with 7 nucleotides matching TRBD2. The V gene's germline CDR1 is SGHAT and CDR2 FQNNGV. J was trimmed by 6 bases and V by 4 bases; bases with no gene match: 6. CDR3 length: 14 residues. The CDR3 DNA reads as TGTGCCAGCAGCTCAGCGGGACCTCTCAATGAGCAGTTCTTC. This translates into CASSSAGPLNEQFF.

The CDR3 DNA is TGTGCCTGGAGTGGGGACAGGGGGGAAGGAGATACGCAGTATTTT. Translation: CAWSGDRGEGDTQYF. This sequence joins TRBV30 and TRBJ2-3, with 11 bases aligning to TRBD1. With 1 base clipped from V and 5 bases from J, the junction kept 5 bases outside the gene matches. Germline CDR1 is GTSNPN and CDR2 is SVGIG (reference sequence). CDR3 length equals 15 residues. The whole variable domain, remainder taken from reference TRBV30 and TRBJ2-3, is SQTIHQWPATLVQPVGSPLSLECTVEGTSNPNLYWYRQAAGRGLQLLFYSVGIGQISSEVPQNLSASRPQDRQFILSSKKLLLSDSGFYLCAWSGDRGEGDTQYFGPGTRLTVL.

CDR3 sequence reads: CASSLKGRAGAREQFF. The CDR3 nucleotides read TGTGCCAGCAGCTTAAAGGGGCGGGCGGGGGCCCGTGAGCAGTTCTTC. The chain links TRBV7-3 to TRBJ2-1; D possibly corresponds to TRBD2 (7 bases). The ends were cut back, 1 base at V and 9 bases at J, with 19 bases in the middle. Germline CDR1 is SGHTA and CDR2 is FQGTGA. CDR3 length equals 16 residues.

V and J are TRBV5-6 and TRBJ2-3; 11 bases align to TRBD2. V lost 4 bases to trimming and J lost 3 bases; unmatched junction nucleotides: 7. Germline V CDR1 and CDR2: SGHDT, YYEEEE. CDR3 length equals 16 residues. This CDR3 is CASSLTSGGITDTQYF. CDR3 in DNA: TGTGCCAGCAGCCTTACTAGCGGGGGAATTACAGATACGCAGTATTTT.

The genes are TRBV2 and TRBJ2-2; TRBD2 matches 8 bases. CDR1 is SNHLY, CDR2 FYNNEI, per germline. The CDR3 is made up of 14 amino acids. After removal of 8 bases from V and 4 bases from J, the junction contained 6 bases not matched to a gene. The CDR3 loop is CASRQRETTGELFF. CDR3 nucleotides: TGTGCCAGCCGTCAGCGGGAGACCACCGGGGAGCTGTTTTTT. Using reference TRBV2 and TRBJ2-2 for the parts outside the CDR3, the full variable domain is EPEVTQTPSHQVTQMGQEVILRCVPISNHLYFYWYRQILGQKVEFLVSFYNNEISEKSEIFDDQFSVERPDGSNFTLKIRSTKLEDSAMYFCASRQRETTGELFFGEGSRLTVL.

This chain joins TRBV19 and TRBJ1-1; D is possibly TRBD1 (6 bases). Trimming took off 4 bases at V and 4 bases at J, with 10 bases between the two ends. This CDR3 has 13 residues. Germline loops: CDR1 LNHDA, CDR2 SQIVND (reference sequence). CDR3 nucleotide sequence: TGTGCCAGTAGTAGAGGGGGGGGCACTGAAGCTTTCTTT. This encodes CASSRGGGTEAFF.

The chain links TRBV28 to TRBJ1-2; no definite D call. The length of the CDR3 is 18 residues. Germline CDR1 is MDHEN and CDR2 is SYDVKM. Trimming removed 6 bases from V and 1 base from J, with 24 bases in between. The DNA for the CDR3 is TGTGCCAGCAGCCTCCCGCTTTTCAAGACAAATCATAACTATGGCTACACCTTC. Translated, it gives CASSLPLFKTNHNYGYTF.

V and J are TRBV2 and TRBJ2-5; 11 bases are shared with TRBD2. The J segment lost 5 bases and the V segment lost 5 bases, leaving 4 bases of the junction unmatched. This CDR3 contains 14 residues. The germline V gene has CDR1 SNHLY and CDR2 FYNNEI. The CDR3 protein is CASSTLAGGETQYF. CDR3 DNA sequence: TGTGCCAGCAGTACCTTAGCGGGAGGGGAGACCCAGTACTTC.

The CDR3 nucleotides are TGTGCCAGCAGCCAAGAGGCGGGAGGCGGGGGGGAGCAGTTCTTC. This sequence encodes CASSQEAGGGGEQFF. The J gene is TRBJ2-1, the V gene TRBV3-1 (or the pseudogene TRBV3-2), with 8 bases fitting TRBD2. The CDR3 length is 15 residues. Germline lookup yields CDR1 LGHDT and CDR2 YNNKEL (reference sequence). V was clipped by 0 bases and J by 10 bases; unmatched bases: 8.

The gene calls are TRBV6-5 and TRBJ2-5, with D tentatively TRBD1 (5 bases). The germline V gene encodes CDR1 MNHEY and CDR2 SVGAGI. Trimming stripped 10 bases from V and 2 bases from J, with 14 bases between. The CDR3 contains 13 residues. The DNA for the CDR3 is TGTGCCACCCTGGACACAGAGCAAGAGACCCAGTACTTC. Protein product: CATLDTEQETQYF.

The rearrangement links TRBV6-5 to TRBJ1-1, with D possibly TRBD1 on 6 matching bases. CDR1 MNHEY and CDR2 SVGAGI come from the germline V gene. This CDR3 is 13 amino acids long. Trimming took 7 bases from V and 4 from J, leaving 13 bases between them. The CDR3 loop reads CASNLRGSTEAFF. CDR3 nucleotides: TGTGCCAGCAACTTGAGGGGGTCCACTGAAGCTTTCTTT.

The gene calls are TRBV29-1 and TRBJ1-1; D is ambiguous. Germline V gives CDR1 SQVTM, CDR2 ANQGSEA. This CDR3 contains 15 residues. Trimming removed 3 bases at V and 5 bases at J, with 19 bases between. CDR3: CSVDGVRGLRTEAFF. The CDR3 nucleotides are TGCAGCGTTGATGGTGTTCGGGGTCTTAGGACTGAAGCTTTCTTT. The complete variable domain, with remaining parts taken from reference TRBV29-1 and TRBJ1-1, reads SAVISQKPSRDICQRGTSLTIQCQVDSQVTMMFWYRQQPGQSLTLIATANQGSEATYESGFVIDKFPISRPNLTFSTLTVSNMSPEDSSIYLCSVDGVRGLRTEAFFGQGTRLTVV.

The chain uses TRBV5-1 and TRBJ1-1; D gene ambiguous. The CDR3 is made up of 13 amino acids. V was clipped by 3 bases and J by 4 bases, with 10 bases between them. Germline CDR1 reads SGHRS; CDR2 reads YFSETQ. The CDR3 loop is CASSSPTSTEAFF. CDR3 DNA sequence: TGCGCCAGCAGCTCGCCAACGAGCACTGAAGCTTTCTTT.

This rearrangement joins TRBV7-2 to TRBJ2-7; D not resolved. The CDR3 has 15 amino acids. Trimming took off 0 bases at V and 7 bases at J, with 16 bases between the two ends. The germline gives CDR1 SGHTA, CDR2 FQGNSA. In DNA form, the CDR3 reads TGTGCCAGCAGCTTAGCTGGAGCGCTGGGTGGGGAGCAGTACTTC. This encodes CASSLAGALGGEQYF.

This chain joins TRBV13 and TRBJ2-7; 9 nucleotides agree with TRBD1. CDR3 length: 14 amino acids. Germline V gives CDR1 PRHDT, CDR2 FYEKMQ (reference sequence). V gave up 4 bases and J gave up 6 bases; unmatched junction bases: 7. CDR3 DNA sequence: TGTGCCAGCAGCTACGACCGGGACAGGGTCGAGCAGTACTTC. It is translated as CASSYDRDRVEQYF.

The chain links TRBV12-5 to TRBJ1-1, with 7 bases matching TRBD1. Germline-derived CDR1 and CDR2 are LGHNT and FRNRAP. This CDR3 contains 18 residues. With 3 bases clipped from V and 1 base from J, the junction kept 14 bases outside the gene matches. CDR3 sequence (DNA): TGTGCTAGTGGTTTTACGGTGCGCCCGGGACAGTCGAACACTGAAGCTTTCTTT. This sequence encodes CASGFTVRPGQSNTEAFF. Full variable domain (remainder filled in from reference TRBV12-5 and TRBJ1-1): DARVTQTPRHKVTEMGQEVTMRCQPILGHNTVFWYRQTMMQGLELLAYFRNRAPLDDSGMPKDRFSAEMPDATLATLKIQPSEPRDSAVYFCASGFTVRPGQSNTEAFFGQGTRLTVV.

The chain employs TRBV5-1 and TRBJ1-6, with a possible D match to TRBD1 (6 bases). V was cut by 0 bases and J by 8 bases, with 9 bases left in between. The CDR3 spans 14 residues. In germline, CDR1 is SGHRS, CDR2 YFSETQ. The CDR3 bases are TGCGCCAGCAGCTTGGGACAGGCAGATTCACCCCTCCACTTT. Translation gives CASSLGQADSPLHF.

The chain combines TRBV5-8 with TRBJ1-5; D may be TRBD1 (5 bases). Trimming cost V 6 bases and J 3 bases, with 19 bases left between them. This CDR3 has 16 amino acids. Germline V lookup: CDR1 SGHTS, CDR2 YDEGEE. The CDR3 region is CASISARGLNNQPQHF. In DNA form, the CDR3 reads TGTGCCAGCATCTCCGCTAGGGGACTTAACAATCAGCCCCAGCATTTT. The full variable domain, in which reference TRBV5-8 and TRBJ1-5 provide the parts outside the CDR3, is EAGVTQSPTHLIKTRGQQATLRCSPISGHTSVYWYQQALGLGLQFLLWYDEGEERNRGNFPPRFSGRQFPNYSSELNVNALELEDSALYLCASISARGLNNQPQHFGDGTRLSIL.

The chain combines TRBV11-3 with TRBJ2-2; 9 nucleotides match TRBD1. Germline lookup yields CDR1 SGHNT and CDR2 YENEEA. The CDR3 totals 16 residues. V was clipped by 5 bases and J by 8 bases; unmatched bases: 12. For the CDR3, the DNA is TGTGCCAGCAGCGGTCCCGGGACAGGGCTTTCAGGGGAGCTGTTTTTT. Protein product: CASSGPGTGLSGELFF.

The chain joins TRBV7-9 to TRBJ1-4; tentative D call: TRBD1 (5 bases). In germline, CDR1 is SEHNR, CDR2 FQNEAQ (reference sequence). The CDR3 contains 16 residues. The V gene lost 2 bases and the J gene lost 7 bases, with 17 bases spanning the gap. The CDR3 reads CASSLIGARQSEKLFF. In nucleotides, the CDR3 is TGTGCCAGCAGCTTAATAGGGGCGAGGCAGAGTGAAAAACTGTTTTTT.

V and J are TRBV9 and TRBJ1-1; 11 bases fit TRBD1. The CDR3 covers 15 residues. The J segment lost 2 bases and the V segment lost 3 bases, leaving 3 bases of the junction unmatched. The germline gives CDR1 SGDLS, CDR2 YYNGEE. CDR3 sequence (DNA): TGTGCCAGCAGCGCAAGGACAGGGGGCAACACTGAAGCTTTCTTT. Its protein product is CASSARTGGNTEAFF.

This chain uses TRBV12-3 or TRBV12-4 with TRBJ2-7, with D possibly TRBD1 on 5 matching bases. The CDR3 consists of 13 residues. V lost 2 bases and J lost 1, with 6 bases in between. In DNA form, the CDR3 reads TGTGCCAGCAGTTTAAGGGGTTCCTACGAGCAGTACTTC. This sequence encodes CASSLRGSYEQYF.

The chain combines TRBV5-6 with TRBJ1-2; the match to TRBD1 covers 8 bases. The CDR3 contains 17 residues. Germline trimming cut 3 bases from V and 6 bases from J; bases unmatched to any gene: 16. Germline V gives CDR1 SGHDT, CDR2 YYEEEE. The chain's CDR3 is CASSSRRDRSPVDGYTF. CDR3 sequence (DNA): TGTGCCAGCAGCTCCCGCCGGGACAGGTCCCCTGTGGATGGCTACACCTTC. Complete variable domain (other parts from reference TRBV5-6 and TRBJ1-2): DAGVTQSPTHLIKTRGQQVTLRCSPKSGHDTVSWYQQALGQGPQFIFQYYEEEERQRGNFPDRFSGHQFPNYSSELNVNALLLGDSALYLCASSSRRDRSPVDGYTFGSGTRLTVV.

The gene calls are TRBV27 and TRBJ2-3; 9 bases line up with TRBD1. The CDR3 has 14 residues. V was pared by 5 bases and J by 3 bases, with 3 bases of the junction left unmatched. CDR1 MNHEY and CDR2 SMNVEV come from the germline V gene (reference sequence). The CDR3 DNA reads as TGTGCCAGCAGTCGGGACAGGGCGACAGATACGCAGTATTTT. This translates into CASSRDRATDTQYF.

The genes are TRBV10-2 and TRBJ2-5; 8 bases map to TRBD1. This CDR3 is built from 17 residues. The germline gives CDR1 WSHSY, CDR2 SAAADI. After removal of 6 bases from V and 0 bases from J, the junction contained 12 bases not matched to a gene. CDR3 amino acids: CASRAQGEAANQETQYF. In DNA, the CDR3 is TGCGCCAGCAGGGCACAGGGGGAAGCTGCAAACCAAGAGACCCAGTACTTC.